The present T cell receptor (beta chain) was sequenced within a study of cytomegalovirus exposure and HLA in healthy donors. This PCR relied on a set of 60 Vbeta primers and 13 Jbeta primers. Here immunoSEQ multiplex PCR was the method, and the copy in TCRdb shows in-frame clones only, minus some. The sample has 120,000 to 150,000 clones; approximately 79% are singletons. The sequence came from a woman aged 40 to 49 in good health and CMV-seropositive. Sequenced material: PBMCs.

The CDR3 sequence: CASSLFEGTEAFF. The CDR3 DNA reads TGCGCCAGCAGCTTGTTTGAGGGCACTGAAGCTTTCTTT. The chain links TRBV5-1 to TRBJ1-1; D unclear. There are 13 residues in the CDR3. The V and J ends lost 1 base and 4 bases respectively, with 8 bases between them. Germline assignment: CDR1 SGHRS and CDR2 YFSETQ.